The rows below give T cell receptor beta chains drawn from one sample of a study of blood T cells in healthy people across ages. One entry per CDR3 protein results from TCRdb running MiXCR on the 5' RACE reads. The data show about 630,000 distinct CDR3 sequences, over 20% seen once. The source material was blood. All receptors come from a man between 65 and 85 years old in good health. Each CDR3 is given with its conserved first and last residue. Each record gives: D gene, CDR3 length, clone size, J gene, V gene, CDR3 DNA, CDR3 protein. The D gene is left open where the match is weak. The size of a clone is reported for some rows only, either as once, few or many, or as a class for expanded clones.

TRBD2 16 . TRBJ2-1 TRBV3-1 TGTGCCAGCAGCCAAGAACGACTAGCGAAGTACAATGAGCAGTTCTTC CASSQERLAKYNEQFF
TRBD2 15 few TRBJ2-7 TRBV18 TGTGCCAGCTCACCGGAGGGACTAGAGCGTCTCGGGCAGTACTTC CASSPEGLERLGQYF
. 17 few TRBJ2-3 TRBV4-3 TGCGCCAGCAGCCAAGATGTCGGCGGCGGGATGTCAGATACGCAGTATTTT CASSQDVGGGMSDTQYF
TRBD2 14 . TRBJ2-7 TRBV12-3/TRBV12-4 TGTGCCAGCATGGTATCTAGCGGTTCCTACGAGCAGTACTTC CASMVSSGSYEQYF
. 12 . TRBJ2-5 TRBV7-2 TGTGCCAGCAGCTCTGAGTCGGAGACCCAGTACTTC CASSSESETQYF
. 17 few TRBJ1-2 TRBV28 TGTGCCAGCAGTTTGCAGTTACCTATACAGCCTAACTATGGCTACACCTTC CASSLQLPIQPNYGYTF
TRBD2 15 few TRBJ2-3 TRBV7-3 TGTGCCAGCAGCGAGGGGAGGGGCAAAAGAGATACGCAGTATTTT CASSEGRGKRDTQYF
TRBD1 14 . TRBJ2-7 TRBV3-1 TGTGCCAGCAGCCCACCGACAGGGATGGACGAGCAGTACTTC CASSPPTGMDEQYF
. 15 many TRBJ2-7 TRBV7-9 TGTGCCAGCAGCTTAGACGGACTCGCCGCCCGCGAGCAGTACTTC CASSLDGLAAREQYF
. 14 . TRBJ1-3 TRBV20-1 TGCAGTGCTAGAATGGTCAACTCTGGAAACACCATATATTTT CSARMVNSGNTIYF
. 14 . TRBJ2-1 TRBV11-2 TGTGCCAGCAGCTTAACCCGGGGCAACAATGAGCAGTTCTTC CASSLTRGNNEQFF
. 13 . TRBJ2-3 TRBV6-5 TGTGCCAGCAGTTACTCGTACACAGATACGCAGTATTTT CASSYSYTDTQYF
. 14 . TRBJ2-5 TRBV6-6 TGTGCCAGCAGCCCCGGGACACTCCAAGAGACCCAGTACTTC CASSPGTLQETQYF
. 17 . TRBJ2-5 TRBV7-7 TGTGCTAGCAGCTTTAGCATCAATCGGGGGGACACGGAGACCCAGTACTTC CASSFSINRGDTETQYF
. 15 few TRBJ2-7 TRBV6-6 TGTGCCAGCAGAGCGACCACGGGGGATAACTACGAGCAGTACTTC CASRATTGDNYEQYF
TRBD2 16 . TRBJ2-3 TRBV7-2 TGTGCCAGCAGCTTAGCCGCGGCTAGCGGGCAAGATACGCAGTATTTT CASSLAAASGQDTQYF
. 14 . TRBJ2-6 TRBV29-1 TGCAGCGCAACAGGTAGCTCTGGGGCCAACGTCCTGACTTTC CSATGSSGANVLTF
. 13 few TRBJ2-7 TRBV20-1 TGCAGTGCCGGGGAGCGGGTAACCTACGAGCAGTACTTC CSAGERVTYEQYF
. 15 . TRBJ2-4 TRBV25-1 TGTGCCAGCAGTGACCCGGGGGCTGCCAAAAACATTCAGTACTTC CASSDPGAAKNIQYF
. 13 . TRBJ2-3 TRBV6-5 TGTGCCAGCAGTTTCACCTTCACAGATACGCAGTATTTT CASSFTFTDTQYF
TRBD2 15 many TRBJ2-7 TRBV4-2 TGTGCCAGCAGCCAATTACTAGCGGGAGGGTACGAGCAGTACTTC CASSQLLAGGYEQYF
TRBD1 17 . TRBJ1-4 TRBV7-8 TGTGCCAGCAGCCCGAGACCGGGACAGGGTGACTTCGGAAAACTGTTTTTT CASSPRPGQGDFGKLFF
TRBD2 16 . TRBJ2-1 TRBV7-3 TGTGCCAGCAGCTTAGCCGGGACTAGGCGCAACAATGAGCAGTTCTTC CASSLAGTRRNNEQFF
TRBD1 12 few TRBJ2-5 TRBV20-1 TGCGGTGCCCAGGACAGGGGTGGGACCCAGTACTTC CGAQDRGGTQYF
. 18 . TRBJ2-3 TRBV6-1 TGTGCCAGCAGTGAGTGGGTATCGGCGGGACGGAGCACAGATACGCAGTATTTT CASSEWVSAGRSTDTQYF
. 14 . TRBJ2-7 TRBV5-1 TGCGCCAGCACCGGGGTGCGGGGATCCTACGAGCAGTACTTC CASTGVRGSYEQYF
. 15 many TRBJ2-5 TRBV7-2 TGTGCCAGCAGCTTAGATCTCCAGGGCGGAGTGACCCAGTACTTC CASSLDLQGGVTQYF
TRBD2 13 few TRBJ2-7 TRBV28 TGTGCCAGCAGCCAAGGACTAGTCTACGAGCAGTACTTC CASSQGLVYEQYF
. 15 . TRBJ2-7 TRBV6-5 TGTGCCAGCACCAAGGCAGGAGGCGCTTGGGCCGAGCAGTACTTC CASTKAGGAWAEQYF
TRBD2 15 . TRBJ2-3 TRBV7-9 TGTGCCAGCAGCTTCACTAGCGGGAGTGCGATTACGCAGTATTTT CASSFTSGSAITQYF
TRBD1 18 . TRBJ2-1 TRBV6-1 TGTGCCAGCCTAACGGGACAGGGTTACACTAGCTCCTACAATGAGCAGTTCTTC CASLTGQGYTSSYNEQFF
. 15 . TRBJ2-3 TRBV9 TGTGCCAGCAGCGTGAAGGATTTCCACACAGATACGCAGTATTTT CASSVKDFHTDTQYF
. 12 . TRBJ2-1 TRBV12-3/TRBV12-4 TGTGCCAGCAATGGTGCGGGAAATGCGCAGTTCTTC CASNGAGNAQFF
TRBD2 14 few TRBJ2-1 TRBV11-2 TGTGCCAGCAGCTTAACGACTAGCGGGAGGGAGCAGTTCTTC CASSLTTSGREQFF
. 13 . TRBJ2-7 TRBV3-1 TGTGCCAGCAGCCAAGGGCTAGATGGCGAGCAGTACTTC CASSQGLDGEQYF
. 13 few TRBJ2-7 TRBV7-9 TGTGCCAGCAGCTTAGGGGTAAGGGGCGAGCAGTACTTC CASSLGVRGEQYF
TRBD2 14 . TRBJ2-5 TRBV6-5 TGTGCCAGCAGTTACCGGGGGGGCAGTGAGACCCAGTACTTC CASSYRGGSETQYF
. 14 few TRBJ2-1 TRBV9 TGTGCCAGCAGCCCCCTTTACAGGGCCGATGAGCAGTTCTTC CASSPLYRADEQFF
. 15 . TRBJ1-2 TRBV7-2 TGTGCCAGCAGCCAAGTGGGCAGGGGAGGGAATGGCTACACCTTC CASSQVGRGGNGYTF
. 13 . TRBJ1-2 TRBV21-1 TGTGCCAGCAGCAAAACTTCCCTTCAGGACCACATCTTC CASSKTSLQDHIF
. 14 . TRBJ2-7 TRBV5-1 TGCGCCAGCAGCATCCCGGGACCGAAGGACGAGCAGTACTTC CASSIPGPKDEQYF
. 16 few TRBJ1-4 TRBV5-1 TGCGCCAGCAGCTTGGATAGCCTGCCAACTAATGAAAAACTGTTTTTT CASSLDSLPTNEKLFF
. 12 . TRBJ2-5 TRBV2 TGTGCCAGCAGTGTAGGGAAGGAGACCCAGTACTTC CASSVGKETQYF
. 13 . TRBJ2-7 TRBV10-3 TGTGCCATCAGTGTCGGACAGCACTACGAGCAGTACTTC CAISVGQHYEQYF
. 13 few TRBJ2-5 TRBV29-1 TGCAGCGTTCCTAGGGAAGGTCAAGAGACCCAGTACTTC CSVPREGQETQYF
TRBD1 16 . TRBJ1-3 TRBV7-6 TGTGCCAGCAGCCCACTGACAGGGGGCTCTGGAAACACCATATATTTT CASSPLTGGSGNTIYF
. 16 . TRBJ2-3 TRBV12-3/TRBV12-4 TGTGCCAGCACCGTCAAAGCTAGAGAGGGCACAGATACGCAGTATTTT CASTVKAREGTDTQYF
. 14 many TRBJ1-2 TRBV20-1 . CSARDSGQAYGYTF